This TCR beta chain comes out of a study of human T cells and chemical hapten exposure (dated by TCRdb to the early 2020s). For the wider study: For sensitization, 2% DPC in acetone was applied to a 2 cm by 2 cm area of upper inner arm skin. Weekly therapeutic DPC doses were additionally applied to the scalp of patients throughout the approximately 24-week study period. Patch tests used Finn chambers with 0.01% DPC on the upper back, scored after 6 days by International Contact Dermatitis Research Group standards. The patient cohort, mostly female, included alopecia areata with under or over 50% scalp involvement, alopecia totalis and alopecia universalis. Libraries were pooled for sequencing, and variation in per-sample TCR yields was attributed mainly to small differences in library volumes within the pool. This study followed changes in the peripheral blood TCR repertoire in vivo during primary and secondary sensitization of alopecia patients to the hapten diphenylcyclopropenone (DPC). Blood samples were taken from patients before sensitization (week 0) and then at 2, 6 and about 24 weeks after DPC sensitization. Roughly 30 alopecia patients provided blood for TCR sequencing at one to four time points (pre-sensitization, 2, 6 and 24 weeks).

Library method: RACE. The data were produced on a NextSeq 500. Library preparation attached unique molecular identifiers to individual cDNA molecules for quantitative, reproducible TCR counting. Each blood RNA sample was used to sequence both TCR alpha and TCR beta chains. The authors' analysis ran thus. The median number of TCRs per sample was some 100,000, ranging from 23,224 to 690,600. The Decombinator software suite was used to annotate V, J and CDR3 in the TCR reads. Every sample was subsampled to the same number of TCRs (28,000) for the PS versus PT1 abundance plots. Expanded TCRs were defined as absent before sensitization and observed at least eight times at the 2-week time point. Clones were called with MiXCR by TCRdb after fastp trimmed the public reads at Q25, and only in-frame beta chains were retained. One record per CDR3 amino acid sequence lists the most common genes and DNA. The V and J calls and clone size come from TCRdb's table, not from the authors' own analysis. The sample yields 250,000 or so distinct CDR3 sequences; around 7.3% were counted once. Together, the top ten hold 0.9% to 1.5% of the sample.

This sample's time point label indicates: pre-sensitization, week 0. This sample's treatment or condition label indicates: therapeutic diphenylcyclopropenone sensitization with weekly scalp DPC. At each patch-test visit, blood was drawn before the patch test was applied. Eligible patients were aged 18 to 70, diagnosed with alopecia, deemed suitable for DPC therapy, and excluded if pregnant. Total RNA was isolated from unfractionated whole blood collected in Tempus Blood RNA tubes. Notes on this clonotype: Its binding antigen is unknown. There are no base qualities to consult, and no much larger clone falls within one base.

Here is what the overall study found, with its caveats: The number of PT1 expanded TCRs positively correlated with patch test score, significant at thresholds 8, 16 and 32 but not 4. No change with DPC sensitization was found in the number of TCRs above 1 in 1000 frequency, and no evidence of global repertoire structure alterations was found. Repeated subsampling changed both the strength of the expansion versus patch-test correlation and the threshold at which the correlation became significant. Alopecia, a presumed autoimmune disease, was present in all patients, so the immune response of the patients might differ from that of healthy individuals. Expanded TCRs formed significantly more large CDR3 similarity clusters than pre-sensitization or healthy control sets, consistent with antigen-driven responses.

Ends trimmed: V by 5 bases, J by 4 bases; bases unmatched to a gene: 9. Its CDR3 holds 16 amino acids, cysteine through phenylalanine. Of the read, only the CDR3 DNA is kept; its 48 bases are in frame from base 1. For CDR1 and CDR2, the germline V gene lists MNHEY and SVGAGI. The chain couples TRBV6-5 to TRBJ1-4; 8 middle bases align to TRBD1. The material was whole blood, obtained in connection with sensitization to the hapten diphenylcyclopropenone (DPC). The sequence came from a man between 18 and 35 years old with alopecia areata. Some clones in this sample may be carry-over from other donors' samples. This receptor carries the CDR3 CASSLYRDRLNEKLFF. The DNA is TGTGCCAGCAGTCTATACCGGGACAGGCTTAATGAAAAACTGTTTTTT.